This T cell receptor (beta chain) was found in a study of blood T cells in healthy people across ages. For the second PCR, which ran for about 6 to 11 cycles, a sample-barcoded 5' primer and a J-beta primer mix were used. TCRdb ran MiXCR on the 5' RACE reads and lists one entry per CDR3 protein. The table lists about 1.4 million distinct CDR3 sequences, roughly 59% of them singletons. PBMCs, at least 6 million per sample, were isolated. The germline gives CDR1 SGHTA, CDR2 FQGNSA. The CDR3 sequence is 14 residues long. V was trimmed by 5 bases and J by 2 bases, leaving 12 bases between them. Study findings and constraints: There were more naive CD4+ cells and higher diversity in long-lived donors than in aged donors.

A remark on this clonotype: The antigen is unknown.

This receptor was obtained from a man younger than 30 in good health. Sequenced: blood. V and J are TRBV7-2 and TRBJ1-1; TRBD1 is a possible D gene (5 bases). The CDR3 nucleotides are TGTGCCAGCAGCGGGGGACCCGACAACACTGAAGCTTTCTTT. This encodes CASSGGPDNTEAFF.